The 14 T cell receptor beta chains below all came from one sample that was sequenced in a study of response to subunit inactivated influenza vaccine. In TCRdb, the RT-PCR reads were re-called with MiXCR into one record per CDR3 protein. The sample lists some 640,000 distinct CDR3 sequences; about 15% were seen once. Source: PBMCs from blood, taken approximately 15 days before vaccination. The receptors stem from a man aged 50-59 years who received an inactivated influenza vaccine.

V and J are TRBV28 and TRBJ2-1, with TRBD2 matching over 11 bases. Germline trimming cut 6 bases from V and 4 bases from J; bases unmatched to any gene: 11. This CDR3 region has 17 residues. Germline CDR1 is MDHEN and CDR2 is SYDVKM. CDR3 sequence reads: CASSLPPGLAGYNEQFF. CDR3 in DNA: TGTGCCAGCAGCCTACCCCCCGGACTAGCGGGTTACAATGAGCAGTTCTTC.

This clonotype was seen a handful of times. The chain uses TRBV4-1 and TRBJ2-2, with a weak D call TRBD1 (5 bases). The V end lost 5 bases, the J end lost 0 bases, and 16 bases lay between the germline ends. The CDR3 is 17 residues long. Per the germline V gene, CDR1 is MGHRA and CDR2 is YSYEKL. CDR3 residues: CASSDPPRQPNTGELFF. DNA of the CDR3: TGCGCCAGCAGCGATCCCCCGAGACAGCCGAACACCGGGGAGCTGTTTTTT.

This clonotype has more than one count but fewer than ten. The chain couples TRBV5-6 to TRBJ2-1, with D perhaps TRBD1 (6 bases). The germline V gene encodes CDR1 SGHDT and CDR2 YYEEEE. The CDR3 contains 13 residues. Trimming took 2 bases from V and 6 from J, leaving 9 bases between them. The CDR3 DNA follows: TGTGCCAGCAGCTTTAACAGGGCCAATGAGCAGTTCTTC. It encodes CASSFNRANEQFF.

The chain carries TRBV12-3 or TRBV12-4 and TRBJ2-2, with D perhaps TRBD2 (7 bases). V dropped 5 bases and J dropped 4 bases, with 14 bases sitting between them. This CDR3 has 15 amino acids. The CDR3, as DNA: TGTGCCAGCAGTAAGCTGGGGGGGGCCACCGGGGAGCTGTTTTTT. This encodes CASSKLGGATGELFF.

For this clonotype: Given a much more abundant clone one base away, this may be a read error. The CDR3 loop is CASSQGQSSYEQYF. Written as DNA, the CDR3 is TGTGCCAGCAGCCAGGGACAGAGCTCCTACGAGCAGTACTTC. The chain has TRBV7-2 and TRBJ2-7; 7 bases align to TRBD1. The CDR3 totals 14 residues. J was trimmed by 0 bases and V by 5 bases; bases with no gene match: 4. Germline CDR1 reads SGHTA; CDR2 reads FQGNSA.

J is TRBJ2-1 and V is TRBV14; perhaps TRBD2 as D (6 bases). Germline CDR1 is SGHDN and CDR2 is FVKESK. V was cut by 5 bases and J by 9 bases, with 17 bases left in between. The CDR3 sequence is 14 residues long. For the CDR3, the DNA is TGTGCCAGCAGCTTACGGGTAGGAGGGAGTGAGCAGTTCTTC. This gives the protein CASSLRVGGSEQFF.

The rearrangement joins TRBV20-1 to TRBJ2-7; the match to TRBD1 covers 9 bases. The CDR3 has 15 amino acids. Germline values: CDR1 DFQATT, CDR2 SNEGSKA (reference sequence). Unmatched junction bases numbered 11, after V lost 3 bases and J lost 5 bases. CDR3 sequence (DNA): TGCAGTGCTAGTGCCTGGGACAGGGTGGAAGACGAGCAGTACTTC. Translating gives CSASAWDRVEDEQYF.

There are many counts of this clonotype. The V gene is TRBV27, the J gene TRBJ2-5, with 7 bases fitting TRBD2. V gave up 0 bases and J gave up 4 bases; unmatched junction bases: 8. The CDR3 is made up of 16 amino acids. Germline V gene lookup returns CDR1 MNHEY and CDR2 SMNVEV (reference sequence). In nucleotides, the CDR3 is TGTGCCAGCAGTTTATCCCGCCAGACTAGCTCAGAGACCCAGTACTTC. Translating it yields CASSLSRQTSSETQYF.

The sample holds a few counts of this clonotype. V gene TRBV5-1 combines with J gene TRBJ2-3; D not resolved. The ends were cut back, 0 bases at V and 5 bases at J, with 10 bases in the middle. The CDR3 length is 14 residues. Germline V CDR1 and CDR2: SGHRS, YFSETQ. CDR3 sequence: CASSLAEPEDTQYF. In DNA, the CDR3 is TGCGCCAGCAGCTTGGCGGAGCCCGAAGATACGCAGTATTTT.

A word on this clonotype: Since the CDR3 does not end with the conserved phenylalanine or tryptophan, this likely comes from a read error. V and J are TRBV5-6 and TRBJ2-2, with D possibly TRBD1 on 5 matching bases. This CDR3 spans 14 amino acids. Germline V gives CDR1 SGHDT, CDR2 YYEEEE. The ends were cut back, 4 bases at V and 4 bases at J, with 11 bases in the middle. CDR3 DNA: TGTGCCAGCAGCCCAGGGCTGGTCACCGGGGAGCTGTTTTGT. Translated: CASSPGLVTGELFC.

This chain uses TRBV7-9 with TRBJ2-5; D call uncertain. V was trimmed by 4 bases and J by 4 bases, leaving 13 bases between them. This CDR3 region has 14 residues. Germline V lookup: CDR1 SEHNR, CDR2 FQNEAQ (reference sequence). This CDR3 reads CASSSAGVGETQYF. The DNA of the CDR3 is TGTGCCAGCAGCTCCGCTGGGGTAGGAGAGACCCAGTACTTC.

This clonotype was observed a few times. This chain joins TRBV6-2 or TRBV6-3 and TRBJ2-1; TRBD2 is a possible D gene (5 bases). The CDR3 spans 16 residues. Trimming stripped 6 bases from V and 3 bases from J, with 18 bases between. The germline gives CDR1 MNHEY, CDR2 SVGEGT. The CDR3 bases are TGTGCCAGCAGCCTGTCTGTACTAGAAGTCTACAATGAGCAGTTCTTC. Its protein product is CASSLSVLEVYNEQFF.

The sample holds a few counts of this clonotype. The rearrangement links TRBV29-1 to TRBJ2-3; 13 bases are a match to TRBD2. Germline V gene sequence: CDR1 SQVTM, CDR2 ANQGSEA. The CDR3 loop spans 16 amino acids. The junction had 3 bases not matched to a gene; V was cut back by 1 base and J by 2 bases. CDR3 bases: TGCAGCGTTGAAGGGGGACTAGCGGGAACCACAGATACGCAGTATTTT. This codes for CSVEGGLAGTTDTQYF.

This clonotype came up a few times. The rearrangement joins TRBV15 to TRBJ2-7, with D perhaps given as TRBD1 or TRBD2 (6 bases each). This CDR3 comprises 11 residues. V shed 9 bases and J shed 6 bases, with 12 bases lying between them. Germline assignment: CDR1 LNHNV and CDR2 YYDKDF (reference sequence). CDR3 loop: CATGGNSEQYF. The CDR3 coding sequence is TGTGCCACGGGGGGCAATAGCGAGCAGTACTTC.